The 10 T cell receptor beta chains below all came from one sample that was sequenced in a study of identical twins. TCRdb fed the 5' RACE reads into MiXCR, producing one record per CDR3 protein. The sample consists of about 530,000 distinct CDR3 sequences, roughly 15% of them appearing once. The data also belong to a second study, concerning yellow fever vaccine responses in identical twins.

The sample taken for sequencing was CD4+ T cells sorted from blood. Receptors originate from a woman in her late teens or twenties in good health.

The table lists this clonotype with a few counts. This chain joins TRBV2 and TRBJ1-1, with 11 bases that match TRBD1. The CDR3 sequence is 17 residues long. After removal of 8 bases from V and 3 bases from J, the junction contained 14 bases not matched to a gene. The germline V gene encodes CDR1 SNHLY and CDR2 FYNNEI. CDR3 bases: TGTGCCAGCCTATATTACCCGGGACAGGGGGACCACACTGAAGCTTTCTTT. Its protein product is CASLYYPGQGDHTEAFF.

This clonotype was recorded a few times. The CDR3: CASSLGNWGYEQYF. The CDR3 region has the DNA TGTGCCAGCAGCTTAGGTAACTGGGGCTACGAGCAGTACTTC. The chain recombines TRBV7-2 with TRBJ2-7, with D hard to call. The V end was cut by 1 base, the J end by 3 bases, with 10 bases between. CDR1 and CDR2 (germline): SGHTA, FQGNSA. The CDR3 sequence is 14 residues long.

This clonotype was observed a few times. This rearrangement joins TRBV19 to TRBJ2-1, with TRBD2 identical over 11 bases. Unmatched junction bases numbered 4, after V lost 4 bases and J lost 5 bases. Per the germline V gene, CDR1 is LNHDA and CDR2 is SQIVND (reference sequence). The CDR3 has 15 amino acids. In DNA, the CDR3 is TGTGCCAGTAGTACCCGACTAGCGGGAAACAATGAGCAGTTCTTC. Its protein product is CASSTRLAGNNEQFF.

The chain couples TRBV12-3 or TRBV12-4 to TRBJ2-1; D could derive from TRBD1 or TRBD2 (5 bases each). The CDR3 is 13 residues long. V lost 4 bases, J lost 8 bases, and 12 bases lay in between. The CDR3 DNA reads as TGTGCCAGCAGTTCGGGGCTCTTCGATGAGCAGTTCTTC. Translated: CASSSGLFDEQFF.

V usage is TRBV5-5 and J usage is TRBJ2-2; the match to TRBD2 covers 8 bases. With 9 bases clipped from V and 4 bases from J, the junction kept 8 bases outside the gene matches. This CDR3 has 14 residues. CDR1 is SGHKS and CDR2 is YYEKEE in the germline V gene (reference sequence). CDR3 bases: TGTGCCAAGCCGATCGGGGGGGGCACCGGGGAGCTGTTTTTT. Residues: CAKPIGGGTGELFF. The whole variable domain, filled in from reference TRBV5-5 and TRBJ2-2, reads DAGVTQSPTHLIKTRGQQVTLRCSPISGHKSVSWYQQVLGQGPQFIFQYYEKEERGRGNFPDRFSARQFPNYSSELNVNALLLGDSALYLCAKPIGGGTGELFFGEGSRLTVL.

The chain carries TRBV5-1 and TRBJ2-5, with 9 bases that match TRBD2. Germline loops: CDR1 SGHRS, CDR2 YFSETQ. The V gene end was trimmed by 0 bases and the J gene end by 5 bases; junction bases not matched to a gene: 11. The CDR3 is 17 amino acids. The DNA for the CDR3 is TGCGCCAGCAGCTTGGTCGCTAGCGGGGACGGGATGGAGACCCAGTACTTC. This encodes CASSLVASGDGMETQYF.

The chain combines TRBV29-1 with TRBJ1-1; D remains ambiguous. CDR3 length equals 14 residues. V lost 7 bases, J lost 5 bases, and 20 bases lay in between. Germline CDR1 SQVTM, CDR2 ANQGSEA. CDR3 sequence: CSAATSGGGTEAFF. CDR3 nucleotides: TGCAGCGCCGCTACGTCTGGTGGAGGAACTGAAGCTTTCTTT.

This clonotype has at least ten counts. Here the CDR3 DNA reads TGCGCCAGCAGCGAGGGACAGGGGCCCTACAATGAGCAGTTCTTC. This translates into CASSEGQGPYNEQFF. V gene TRBV5-1 combines with J gene TRBJ2-1; 10 bases match TRBD1. CDR3 length: 15 amino acids. Per germline, CDR1 SGHRS and CDR2 YFSETQ. After removal of 4 bases from V and 2 bases from J, the junction contained 3 bases not matched to a gene. The whole variable domain, remainder taken from reference TRBV5-1 and TRBJ2-1, is KAGVTQTPRYLIKTRGQQVTLSCSPISGHRSVSWYQQTPGQGLQFLFEYFSETQRNKGNFPGRFSGRQFSNSRSEMNVSTLELGDSALYLCASSEGQGPYNEQFFGPGTRLTVL.

V and J are TRBV11-3 and TRBJ2-7; a possible D gene is TRBD2 (6 bases). Trimming cost V 5 bases and J 6 bases, with 14 bases left between them. In germline, CDR1 is SGHNT, CDR2 YENEEA. The CDR3 is 13 residues long. CDR3 in DNA: TGTGCCAGCAGCATCCTGACTAGTGGCGAGCAGTACTTC. It yields the protein CASSILTSGEQYF.

The genes are TRBV7-3 and TRBJ2-7; D call uncertain. The V gene lost 2 bases and the J gene lost 2 bases, with 10 bases spanning the gap. Per the germline V gene, CDR1 is SGHTA and CDR2 is FQGTGA. CDR3 length: 14 amino acids. The CDR3 sequence: CASSLLATTYEQYF. The CDR3 coding sequence is TGTGCCAGCAGCTTACTCGCGACCACCTACGAGCAGTACTTC.